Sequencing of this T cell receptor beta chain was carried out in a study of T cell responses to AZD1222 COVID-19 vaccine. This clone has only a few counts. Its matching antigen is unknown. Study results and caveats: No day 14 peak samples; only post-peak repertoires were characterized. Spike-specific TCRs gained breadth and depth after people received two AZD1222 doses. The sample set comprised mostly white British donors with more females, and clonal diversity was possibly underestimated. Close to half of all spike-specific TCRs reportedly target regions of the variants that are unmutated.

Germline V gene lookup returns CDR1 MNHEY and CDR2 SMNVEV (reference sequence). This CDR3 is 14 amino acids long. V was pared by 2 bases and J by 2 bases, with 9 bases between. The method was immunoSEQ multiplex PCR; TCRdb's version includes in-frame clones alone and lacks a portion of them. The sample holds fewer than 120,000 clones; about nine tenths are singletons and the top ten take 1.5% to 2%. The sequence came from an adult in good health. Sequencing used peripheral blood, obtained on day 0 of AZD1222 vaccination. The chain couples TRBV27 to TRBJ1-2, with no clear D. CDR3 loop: CASSLLASNYGYTF. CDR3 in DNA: TGTGCCAGCAGTTTACTAGCCAGCAACTATGGCTACACCTTC.